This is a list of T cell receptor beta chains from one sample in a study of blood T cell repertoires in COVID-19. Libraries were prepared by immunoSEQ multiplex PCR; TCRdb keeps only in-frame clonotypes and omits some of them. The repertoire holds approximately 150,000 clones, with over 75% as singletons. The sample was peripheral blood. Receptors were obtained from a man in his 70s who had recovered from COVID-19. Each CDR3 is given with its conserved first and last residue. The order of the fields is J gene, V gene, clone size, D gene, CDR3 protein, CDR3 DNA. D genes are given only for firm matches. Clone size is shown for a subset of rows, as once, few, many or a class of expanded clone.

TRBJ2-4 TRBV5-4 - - CAASTGSQIQNIQYF TGTGCCGCATCCACGGGGAGTCAGATCCAAAACATTCAGTACTTC
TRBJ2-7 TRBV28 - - CASSRAVYEQYF TGTGCCAGCAGCCGTGCGGTCTACGAGCAGTACTTC
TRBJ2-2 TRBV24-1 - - CASSRGGSTSSDTGELFF TGTGCCTCCTCAAGGGGGGGATCTACTAGTAGTGACACCGGGGAGCTGTTTTTT
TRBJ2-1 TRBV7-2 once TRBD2 CASSLAGTSGTQFF TGTGCCAGCAGCTTAGCCGGGACTAGCGGGACACAGTTCTTC
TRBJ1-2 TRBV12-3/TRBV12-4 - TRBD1 CASGAGGEGYTF TGTGCCAGCGGGGCAGGGGGCGAAGGCTACACCTTC
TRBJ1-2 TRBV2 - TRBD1 CAGTRDRVDGYTF TGTGCCGGGACCCGGGACAGGGTAGATGGCTACACCTTC
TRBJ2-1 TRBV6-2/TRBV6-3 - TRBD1 CASSSRQGRYNEQFF TGTGCCAGCAGTTCGAGACAGGGACGCTACAATGAGCAGTTCTTC
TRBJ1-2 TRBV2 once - CASSEAPRATF TGTGCCAGCAGTGAAGCGCCCAGGGCAACCTTC
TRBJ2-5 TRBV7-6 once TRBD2 CASSLASGGIGQETQYF TGTGCCAGCAGCTTAGCGAGCGGGGGGATTGGGCAAGAGACCCAGTACTTC
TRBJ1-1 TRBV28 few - CASSQNGNTEAFF TGTGCCAGCAGTCAAAACGGGAACACTGAAGCTTTCTTT
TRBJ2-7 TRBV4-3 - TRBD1 CASSQDQGAGEQYF TGCGCCAGCAGCCAAGATCAGGGGGCGGGTGAGCAGTACTTC
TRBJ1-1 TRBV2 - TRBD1 CASVPDRVTNTEAFF TGTGCCAGTGTACCGGACAGGGTGACTAACACTGAAGCTTTCTTT
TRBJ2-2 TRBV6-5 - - CASRRGSNTGELFF TGTGCCAGCAGGCGGGGCTCGAACACCGGGGAGCTGTTTTTT
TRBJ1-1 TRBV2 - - CASSEGKGAEAFF TGTGCCAGCAGTGAGGGGAAAGGGGCTGAAGCTTTCTTT
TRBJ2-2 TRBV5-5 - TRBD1 CASSPGQGSTGELFF TGTGCCAGCAGCCCGGGACAGGGTAGCACCGGGGAGCTGTTTTTT
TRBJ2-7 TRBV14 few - CASSHVMTEIYEQYF TGTGCCAGCAGCCATGTAATGACAGAAATCTACGAGCAGTACTTC
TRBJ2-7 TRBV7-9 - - CASSLVGGIDRVYF TGTGCCAGCAGCTTAGTTGGGGGGATTGACAGGGTCTACTTC
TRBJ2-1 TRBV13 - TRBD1 CASSPRTGAFNEQFF TGTGCCAGCAGCCCGCGGACAGGGGCCTTCAATGAGCAGTTCTTC
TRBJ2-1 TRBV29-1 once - CSVETGEQFF TGCAGCGTTGAGACGGGGGAGCAGTTCTTC
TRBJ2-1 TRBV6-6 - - CASSYDAGTYNEQFF TGTGCCAGCAGTTACGACGCGGGAACCTACAATGAGCAGTTCTTC
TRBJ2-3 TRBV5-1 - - CASSWEVGSADTQYF TGCGCCAGCAGCTGGGAGGTCGGGAGTGCAGATACGCAGTATTTT
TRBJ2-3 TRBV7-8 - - CASSPYTRSDTDTQYF TGTGCCAGCAGCCCATACACTAGATCGGACACAGATACGCAGTATTTT
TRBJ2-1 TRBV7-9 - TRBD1 CASSPYGQDNEQFF TGTGCCAGCAGCCCATACGGACAGGACAATGAGCAGTTCTTC
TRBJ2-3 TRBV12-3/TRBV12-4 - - CASSWVAPDTQYF TGTGCCAGCAGTTGGGTAGCACCAGATACGCAGTATTTT
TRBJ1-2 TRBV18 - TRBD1 CASSNQSGTGGVNYGYTF TGTGCCAGCTCAAACCAATCCGGGACAGGGGGAGTGAACTATGGCTACACCTTC
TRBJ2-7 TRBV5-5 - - CASSPNYEQYF TGTGCCAGCAGCCCCAATTACGAGCAGTACTTC
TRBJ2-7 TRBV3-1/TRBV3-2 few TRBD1 CASSRQGEGYEQYF TGTGCCAGCAGCCGACAGGGGGAGGGTTACGAGCAGTACTTC
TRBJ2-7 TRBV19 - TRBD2 CASSANPGLVNEQYF TGTGCCAGTAGTGCCAACCCGGGACTAGTCAACGAGCAGTACTTC
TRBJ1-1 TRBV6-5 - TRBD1 CASSPTGAPTEAFF TGTGCCAGCAGTCCAACAGGGGCCCCCACTGAAGCTTTCTTT
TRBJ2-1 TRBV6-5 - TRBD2 CASTSGYYNEQFF TGTGCCAGTACTAGCGGGTATTACAATGAGCAGTTCTTC
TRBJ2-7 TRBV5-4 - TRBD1 CASSPTGGSYEQYF TGTGCCAGCAGCCCGACAGGGGGCTCCTACGAGCAGTACTTC
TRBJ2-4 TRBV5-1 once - CASSLVSGDIGNIQYF TGCGCCAGCAGCTTGGTTTCAGGGGATATCGGAAACATTCAGTACTTC
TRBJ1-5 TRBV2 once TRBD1 CASARDRGVSQPQHF TGTGCCAGCGCCCGGGACAGGGGGGTTTCTCAGCCCCAGCATTTT
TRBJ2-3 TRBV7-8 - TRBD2 CASSLLGGFYRTDTQYF TGTGCCAGCAGCTTACTCGGGGGGTTTTACCGCACAGATACGCAGTATTTT
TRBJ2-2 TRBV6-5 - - CASSDEDTGELFF TGTGCCAGCAGCGACGAGGACACCGGGGAGCTGTTTTTT
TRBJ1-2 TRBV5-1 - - CASSTDRTNYGYTF TGCGCCAGCAGCACGGACAGAACTAACTATGGCTACACCTTC
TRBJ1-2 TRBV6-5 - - CASSLQGDYGYTF TGTGCCAGCAGCCTACAGGGTGACTATGGCTACACCTTC
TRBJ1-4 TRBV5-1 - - CASSLEANEKLFF TGCGCCAGCAGCCTCGAGGCTAATGAAAAACTGTTTTTT
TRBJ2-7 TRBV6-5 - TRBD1 CASTLQAGGTYEQYF TGTGCCAGCACTCTTCAGGCAGGGGGAACATACGAGCAGTACTTC
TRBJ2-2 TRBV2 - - CASSEDSVIPGELFF TGTGCCAGCAGCGAGGACTCGGTTATCCCCGGGGAGCTGTTTTTT
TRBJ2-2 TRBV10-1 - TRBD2 CASSETSGLNTGELFF TGCGCCAGCAGTGAGACTAGCGGCCTTAACACCGGGGAGCTGTTTTTT
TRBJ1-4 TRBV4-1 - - CASSQDGTLSYEKLFF TGCGCCAGCAGCCAAGATGGGACACTGAGCTATGAAAAACTGTTTTTT
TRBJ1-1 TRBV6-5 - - CAGQGRLGAEAFF TGTGCTGGCCAGGGAAGACTTGGGGCTGAAGCTTTCTTT
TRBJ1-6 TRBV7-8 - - CASSSNRNSPLHF TGTGCCAGCAGCTCCAACAGAAATTCACCCCTCCACTTT
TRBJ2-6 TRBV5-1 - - CASSREPTGSGANVLTF TGCGCCAGCAGCAGAGAACCGACAGGCTCTGGGGCCAACGTCCTGACTTTC